Following are 17 T cell receptor beta chains from one sample sequenced in a study of blood T cells in healthy people across ages. A J-beta primer mix and a sample-barcoded 5' primer were used in a second PCR of about 7 to 12 cycles. One entry per CDR3 protein results from TCRdb running MiXCR on the 5' RACE reads. The sample records about 640,000 distinct CDR3 sequences, roughly 43% being singletons. The sequencing input was blood. Receptor source: an elderly man in good health.

The table lists this clonotype with a few counts. The CDR3 DNA follows: TGTGCCAGCAGTTACTCCCCCCGCCGGACTAGCGGGAGAGGGGATGAGCAGTTCTTC. This sequence encodes CASSYSPRRTSGRGDEQFF. V and J are TRBV6-5 and TRBJ2-1, with 13 bases fitting TRBD2. J gave up 8 bases and V 0 bases, and 13 bases lay outside the gene matches. The CDR3 extends over 19 amino acids. Germline CDR1 is MNHEY and CDR2 is SVGAGI.

This chain uses TRBV6-2 or TRBV6-3 with TRBJ1-5; 9 bases align to TRBD1. With V trimmed by 8 bases and J by 0 bases, 5 bases remained unmatched. Germline assignment: CDR1 MNHEY and CDR2 SVGEGT. CDR3 length: 15 residues. CDR3 amino acids: CASGDRAISNQPQHF. DNA of the CDR3: TGTGCCAGCGGGGACAGGGCCATTAGCAATCAGCCCCAGCATTTT.

The CDR3 reads CASSEGSYEQYF. The CDR3 DNA reads as TGTGCCAGCAGTGAAGGGAGCTACGAGCAGTACTTC. The gene calls are TRBV6-1 and TRBJ2-7; D gene ambiguous. V dropped 1 base and J dropped 3 bases, with 4 bases sitting between them. The CDR3 has 12 residues. The germline gives CDR1 MNHNS, CDR2 SASEGT.

This sequence joins TRBV20-1 and TRBJ2-3, with 13 nucleotides matching TRBD2. Trimming took 0 bases from V and 7 from J; bases not matched to a gene: 7. The CDR3 runs to 16 residues. Looked up from germline, CDR1 is DFQATT and CDR2 is SNEGSKA (reference sequence). The CDR3 region is CSARDRTSGRANTQYF. For the CDR3, the DNA is TGCAGTGCTAGAGACCGAACTAGCGGGAGGGCAAATACGCAGTATTTT.

The genes are TRBV28 and TRBJ2-5, with TRBD2 matching over 7 bases. The V segment lost 7 bases and the J segment 5 bases; nucleotides outside the gene matches: 7. The CDR3 spans 13 residues. Germline assignment: CDR1 MDHEN and CDR2 SYDVKM. CDR3 in DNA: TGTGCCAGCACCAGCGGGGCAAGGGAGACCCAGTACTTC. Its protein is CASTSGARETQYF.

The rearrangement links TRBV3-1 to TRBJ2-1; possibly TRBD1 for D (5 bases). In germline, CDR1 is LGHDT, CDR2 YNNKEL (reference sequence). This CDR3 region has 16 residues. V dropped 0 bases and J dropped 9 bases, with 18 bases sitting between them. Here the CDR3 DNA reads TGTGCCAGCAGCCAAGATAGTGACAGTCAATTCAGTGAGCAGTTCTTC. This gives the protein CASSQDSDSQFSEQFF.

This clonotype was observed a handful of times. This rearrangement joins TRBV7-3 to TRBJ2-7; 7 bases fit TRBD1. CDR1 is SGHTA and CDR2 is FQGTGA in the germline V gene. J was trimmed by 5 bases and V by 5 bases; bases with no gene match: 12. The CDR3 loop spans 15 amino acids. As DNA, the CDR3 is TGTGCCAGCAGCCCCAAAGGGGGCTATTTAAACGAGCAGTACTTC. Its protein product is CASSPKGGYLNEQYF. Supplemented by reference TRBV7-3 and TRBJ2-7, the full variable domain reads GAGVSQTPSNKVTEKGKYVELRCDPISGHTALYWYRQSLGQGPEFLIYFQGTGAADDSGLPNDRFFAVRPEGSVSTLKIQRTERGDSAVYLCASSPKGGYLNEQYFGPGTRLTVT.

This clonotype showed up just a few times. This chain joins TRBV28 and TRBJ1-2, with no clear D. Germline values: CDR1 MDHEN, CDR2 SYDVKM. V was trimmed by 3 bases and J by 1 base, leaving 6 bases between them. CDR3 size: 13 residues. The CDR3 nucleotides are TGTGCCAGCAGTTTGGCAGTTAACTATGGCTACACCTTC. Amino acid sequence: CASSLAVNYGYTF.

The V and J genes are TRBV6-2 or TRBV6-3 and TRBJ1-2, with unresolved D. CDR1 and CDR2 from the germline V gene are MNHEY and SVGEGT. CDR3 length: 11 residues. Trimming removed 4 bases from V and 5 bases from J, with 5 bases in between. CDR3 bases: TGTGCCAGCAGTTTGAAATATGGCTACACCTTC. Encoded protein: CASSLKYGYTF.

The rearrangement uses TRBV20-1 and TRBJ2-7; a weak D match, TRBD2 (6 bases). The CDR3 totals 14 residues. Per the germline V gene, CDR1 is DFQATT and CDR2 is SNEGSKA (reference sequence). Trimming pared 3 bases from V and 0 bases from J, leaving 12 bases between. The CDR3 loop reads CSASRRGLSYEQYF. The CDR3 nucleotides are TGCAGTGCTAGTCGACGGGGACTCTCCTACGAGCAGTACTTC.

In its sample, this clonotype was seen a few times. V and J are TRBV27 and TRBJ2-1, with a possible D match to TRBD2 (5 bases). CDR1 is MNHEY, CDR2 SMNVEV, per germline (reference sequence). V lost 5 bases to trimming and J lost 5 bases, with 13 bases between them. The CDR3 runs 14 residues. CDR3 sequence reads: CASSTAGDNNEQFF. CDR3 in DNA: TGTGCCAGCAGTACCGCCGGGGATAACAATGAGCAGTTCTTC.

The J gene is TRBJ2-5, the V gene TRBV20-1; 8 bases line up with TRBD2. The J segment lost 4 bases and the V segment lost 5 bases, leaving 9 bases of the junction unmatched. This CDR3 is built from 14 residues. Germline-derived CDR1 and CDR2 are DFQATT and SNEGSKA (reference sequence). In DNA, the CDR3 is TGCAGTGCTTCCGGACTAGCTAGGTCAGAGACCCAGTACTTC. Translated: CSASGLARSETQYF.

This rearrangement joins TRBV20-1 to TRBJ2-1; 12 nucleotides align to TRBD2. CDR1 and CDR2 (germline): DFQATT, SNEGSKA (reference sequence). J was trimmed by 12 bases and V by 5 bases; bases with no gene match: 11. CDR3 length: 14 residues. The CDR3 reads CSAGERLAGVLQFF. For the CDR3, the DNA is TGCAGTGCTGGGGAAAGACTAGCGGGAGTATTGCAGTTCTTC.

The genes are TRBV7-7 and TRBJ2-3, with 7 bases fitting TRBD2. Per germline, CDR1 SSHAT and CDR2 FNYEAQ (reference sequence). CDR3 length: 15 residues. DNA for the CDR3: TGTGCTAGTTCCAGAAGTGATACTAGCGCAGATACGCAGTATTTT. It is translated as CASSRSDTSADTQYF.

The genes are TRBV6-2 or TRBV6-3 and TRBJ1-4; D is ambiguous. The CDR3 is 15 residues long. Trimming stripped 4 bases from V and 3 bases from J, with 12 bases between. Germline V gene data show CDR1 as MNHEY and CDR2 as SVGEGT. CDR3 sequence: CASSFQDAANEKLFF. In DNA, the CDR3 is TGTGCCAGCAGTTTCCAGGACGCAGCTAATGAAAAACTGTTTTTT.

CDR3 DNA sequence: TGTGCCAGCAGCCCTCGCCGGGACAGACAAGAGACCCAGTACTTC. Encoded protein: CASSPRRDRQETQYF. V is TRBV12-3 or TRBV12-4 and J is TRBJ2-5; 7 nucleotides agree with TRBD1. CDR3 length: 15 residues. J was trimmed by 2 bases and V by 6 bases; bases with no gene match: 9.

The chain links TRBV25-1 to TRBJ2-7; 7 bases align to TRBD1. J lost 7 bases, V lost 4 bases, and 13 bases had no gene match. Germline assignment: CDR1 MGHDK and CDR2 SYGVNS. The CDR3 consists of 15 residues. CDR3 loop: CASSAQLDRAGEQYF. The CDR3 coding sequence is TGTGCCAGCAGTGCCCAACTCGACAGGGCCGGTGAGCAGTACTTC.